This T cell receptor beta chain comes out of a study of human T cells and chemical hapten exposure. Comment on this clonotype: Its antigen is undetermined.

Time point indicated: patch test 3, about 24 weeks after DPC sensitization. Documented treatment: therapeutic diphenylcyclopropenone sensitization with weekly scalp DPC. TCRdb passed the RACE reads through MiXCR, listing each CDR3 protein once. The sample has some 96,000 distinct CDR3 sequences; 25% to 30% are singletons. Study conclusions and caveats: High-frequency TCRs, those above 1 in 1000, stayed the same after DPC sensitization.

The sequence derives from a man between 35 and 55 years old with alopecia areata. Some clones in this sample may be carry-over from other donors' samples. The sequencing used whole blood, collected in connection with sensitization to the hapten diphenylcyclopropenone (DPC).

The CDR3 DNA follows: TGCAGTGCCGGTAGGGATAGAGGGGAAAAACTGTTTTTT. It specifies CSAGRDRGEKLFF. The chain combines TRBV20-1 with TRBJ1-4; D remains unclear. In germline, CDR1 is DFQATT, CDR2 SNEGSKA (reference sequence). Trimming took 6 bases from V and 8 from J, leaving 16 bases between them. The CDR3 has 13 residues.